What follows is one TCR beta chain and its context. Its specificity is not known. Sequence at one end of the junction differs from germline and may be a read error. Primers for the PCR totalled 60 Vbeta and 13 Jbeta. Repertoires were generated with immunoSEQ multiplex PCR, while TCRdb's copy carries only in-frame clones and drops some. The sample lists 100,000 to 150,000 clones, around three quarters occurring once. The sample originates from a study of cytomegalovirus exposure and HLA in healthy donors. Broader study findings: V- and J-gene trimming of TCR beta was linked (in a later analysis) to a missense DCLRE1C variant. Earlier analysis looked at TCR beta V segments, and most were productive about 87% or about 30% of the time.

The germline V gene has CDR1 SEHNR and CDR2 FQNEAQ (reference sequence). The CDR3 length is 13 residues. The origin of this receptor is a woman aged 45-59 years in good health and CMV-seronegative. The sample was PBMCs. This sequence joins TRBV7-9 and TRBJ2-1; perhaps TRBD2 as D (6 bases). The CDR3 sequence is CSSSPGGDNEQFF. The CDR3 DNA follows: TGTTCCAGCAGCCCCGGGGGTGATAATGAGCAGTTCTTC.